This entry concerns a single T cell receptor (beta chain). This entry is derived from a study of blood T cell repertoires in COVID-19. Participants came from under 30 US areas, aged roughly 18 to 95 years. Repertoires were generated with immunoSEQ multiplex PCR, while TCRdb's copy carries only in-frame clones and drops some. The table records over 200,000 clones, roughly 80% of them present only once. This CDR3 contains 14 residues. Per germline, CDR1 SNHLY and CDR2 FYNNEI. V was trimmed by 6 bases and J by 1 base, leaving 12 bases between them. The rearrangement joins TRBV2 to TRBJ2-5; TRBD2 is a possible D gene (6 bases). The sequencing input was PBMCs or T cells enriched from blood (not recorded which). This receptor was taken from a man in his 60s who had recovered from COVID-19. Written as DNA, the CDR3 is TGTGCCAGCAGAGACTCCGGGAGCCAAGAGACCCAGTACTTC. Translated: CASRDSGSQETQYF.